This T cell receptor beta chain was sequenced during a study of blood T cell repertoires in COVID-19. In the study overall: Donors in the United States, Italy and Spain gave samples during acute or convalescent COVID-19.

The CDR3 loop spans 12 amino acids. Germline V CDR1 and CDR2: SEHNR, FQNEAQ (reference sequence). The V and J ends lost 5 bases and 10 bases respectively, with 14 bases between them. In the source study's methods: Scientists estimated how many nucleated cells there were by amplifying reference gene primers. Some clones are missing from TCRdb's copy, which holds only in-frame ones; the method was immunoSEQ multiplex PCR. The D gene and trimming were derived from the DNA, and the V and J assignments and clone size from that table. This sample yields approximately 250,000 clones, of which approximately 86% are seen a single time; just under 9% belongs to the top ten. This clone showed up just once.

The chain has TRBV7-9 and TRBJ1-2; TRBD1 is a possible D gene (5 bases). The TCR sequence derives from a man aged 35 to 55 with active or convalescent COVID-19. Material for sequencing was peripheral blood. CDR3 loop: CASSLQGLVYTF. The CDR3 nucleotides read TGTGCCAGCAGCCTTCAGGGACTCGTCTACACCTTC.